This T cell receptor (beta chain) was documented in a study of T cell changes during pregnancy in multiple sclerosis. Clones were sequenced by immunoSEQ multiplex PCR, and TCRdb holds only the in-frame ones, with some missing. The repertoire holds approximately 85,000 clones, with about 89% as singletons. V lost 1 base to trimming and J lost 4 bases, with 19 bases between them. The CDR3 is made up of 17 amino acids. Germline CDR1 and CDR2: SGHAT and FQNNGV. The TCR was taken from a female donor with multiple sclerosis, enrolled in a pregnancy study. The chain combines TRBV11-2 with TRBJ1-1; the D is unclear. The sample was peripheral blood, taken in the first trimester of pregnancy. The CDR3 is CASSLAYRRGGSTEAFF. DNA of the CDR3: TGTGCCAGCAGCTTAGCCTATCGTCGTGGAGGGAGCACTGAAGCTTTCTTT. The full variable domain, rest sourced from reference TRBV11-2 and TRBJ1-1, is EAGVAQSPRYKIIEKRQSVAFWCNPISGHATLYWYQQILGQGPKLLIQFQNNGVVDDSQLPKDRFSAERLKGVDSTLKIQPAKLEDSAVYLCASSLAYRRGGSTEAFFGQGTRLTVV.